This note documents a single T cell receptor (beta chain) sequence. Antigen unknown. RNA extraction and reverse transcription yielded cDNA as sequencing template. Produced via immunoSEQ multiplex PCR; TCRdb's table is partial and in-frame only. This table holds more than 130,000 clones, around four fifths found once. The treatment was: oral pan-JAK inhibitor, 5-10 mg twice daily. Alopecia areata patients provided lesional scalp punch biopsies and peripheral blood, both collected for the study. This record comes from a study of CD8+ T cells in alopecia areata. Study background: Twice a day, 5 to 10 mg of oral tofacitinib was administered to treated patients. Study findings and constraints: Scalp and blood retained many expanded lesional clones during tofacitinib. Normal scalp had lower clonality than lesional scalp, with alopecia totalis/universalis lesions showing this most strongly.

The germline V and J ends were trimmed by 0 bases and 2 bases, with 14 bases remaining between them. Germline CDR1 reads MNHEY; CDR2 reads SMNVEV (reference sequence). The CDR3 contains 17 residues. The sample consisted of CD8+ T cells sorted from blood, taken at week 4, from a patient treated with tofacitinib. The chain has TRBV27 and TRBJ2-1, with D maybe TRBD2 (6 bases). This receptor was taken from a human donor with alopecia areata. In DNA form, the CDR3 reads TGTGCCAGCAGTTTATCCTCTTTTGGCGGGGCCTACAATGAGCAGTTCTTC. This translates into CASSLSSFGGAYNEQFF.